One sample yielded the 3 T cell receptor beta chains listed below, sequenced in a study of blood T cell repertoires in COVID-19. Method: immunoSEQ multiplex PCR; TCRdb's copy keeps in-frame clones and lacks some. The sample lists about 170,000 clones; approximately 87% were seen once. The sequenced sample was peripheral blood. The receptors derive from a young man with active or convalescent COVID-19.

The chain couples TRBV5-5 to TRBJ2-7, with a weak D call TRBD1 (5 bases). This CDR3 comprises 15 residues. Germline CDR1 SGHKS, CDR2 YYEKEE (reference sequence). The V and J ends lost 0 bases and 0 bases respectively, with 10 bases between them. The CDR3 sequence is CASSLGQGSSYEQYV. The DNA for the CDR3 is TGTGCCAGCAGCTTGGGGCAGGGAAGCTCCTACGAGCAGTACGTC.

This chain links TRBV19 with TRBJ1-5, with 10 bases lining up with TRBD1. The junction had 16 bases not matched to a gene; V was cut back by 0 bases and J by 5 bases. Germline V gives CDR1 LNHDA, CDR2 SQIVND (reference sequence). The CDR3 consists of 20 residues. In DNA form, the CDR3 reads TGTGCCAGTAGTATAGATCCTATTCGGATTGACAGGGGGCGGCATCAGCCCCAGCATTTT. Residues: CASSIDPIRIDRGRHQPQHF.

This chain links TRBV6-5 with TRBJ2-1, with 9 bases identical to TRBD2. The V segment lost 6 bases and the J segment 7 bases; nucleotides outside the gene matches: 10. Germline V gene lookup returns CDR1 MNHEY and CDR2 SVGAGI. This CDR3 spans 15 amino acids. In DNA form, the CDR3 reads TGTGCCAGCAGGTCAATACGCGGGGGGGATAATGAGCAGTTCTTC. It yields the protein CASRSIRGGDNEQFF.